Listed here are 13 T cell receptor beta chains from one sample, sequenced in a study of read filtering for tumor transcriptome and immune sequencing. The library was built from about 400 ng RNA with molecular barcoded adaptors for alpha/delta and beta/gamma chains. TCRdb redid the calling of the reads with MiXCR, one entry per CDR3 protein. Among tens of thousands of distinct CDR3 sequences, 18% were seen once, and the ten largest hold roughly 17%. The sample consisted of a population of CD138-negative cells sorted from bone marrow. These receptors originate from a donor at least 40 years old with multiple myeloma.

This clonotype has at least ten counts. This chain links TRBV11-2 with TRBJ2-2, with D maybe TRBD1 (6 bases). Germline V gene sequence: CDR1 SGHAT, CDR2 FQNNGV. The CDR3 runs 17 residues. Trimming pared 4 bases from V and 1 base from J, leaving 16 bases between. The CDR3 DNA sequence: TGTGCCAGCAGCTCGGGGCCGGGACAAAGGAACACCGGGGAGCTGTTTTTT. It is translated as CASSSGPGQRNTGELFF. Combining the CDR3 with reference TRBV11-2 and TRBJ2-2 gives the whole variable domain EAGVAQSPRYKIIEKRQSVAFWCNPISGHATLYWYQQILGQGPKLLIQFQNNGVVDDSQLPKDRFSAERLKGVDSTLKIQPAKLEDSAVYLCASSSGPGQRNTGELFFGEGSRLTVL.

Regarding this clonotype: A read error is possible here, since a much larger clone lies one base away. The CDR3 nucleotides read TGTGCCAGCAGTGAATCCGGCCGGACAGCCTACGAGCAGCACTTC. Its protein product is CASSESGRTAYEQHF. The rearrangement uses TRBV6-1 and TRBJ2-7, with D perhaps TRBD1 (6 bases). The germline gives CDR1 MNHNS, CDR2 SASEGT. CDR3 size: 15 residues.

CDR3 coding DNA: TGTGCCAGCACCCCGAGGGAGGGTCAGCCCCAGCATTTT. It yields the protein CASTPREGQPQHF. The V and J genes are TRBV6-1 and TRBJ1-5, with D uncertain. Germline CDR1 and CDR2: MNHNS and SASEGT. Trimming shortened V by 7 bases and J by 6 bases, and 13 bases separated the two germline ends. This CDR3 is built from 13 residues.

In its sample, this clonotype is medium-sized. The V gene is TRBV29-1, the J gene TRBJ2-1; TRBD2 matches at 8 bases. The V gene's germline CDR1 is SQVTM and CDR2 ANQGSEA. The CDR3 spans 13 residues. The V gene end was trimmed by 4 bases and the J gene end by 3 bases; junction bases not matched to a gene: 2. CDR3 DNA: TGCAGCGTTGGGAGCGGGGGCTACAATGAGCAGTTCTTC. Encoded protein: CSVGSGGYNEQFF.

This clonotype was detected ten times or more. The CDR3 protein is CASSEFGRGKYEQFF. The CDR3 nucleotides read TGTGCCAGCAGTGAATTTGGCAGGGGGAAGTATGAGCAGTTCTTC. This chain joins TRBV6-1 and TRBJ2-1; 7 positions agree with TRBD1. Per germline, CDR1 MNHNS and CDR2 SASEGT. V trimming: 2 bases; J trimming: 8 bases; junction bases outside the gene matches: 9. The CDR3 consists of 15 residues.

With regard to this clonotype: The junction does not match germline at one end; this may be a read error. The chain joins TRBV7-8 to TRBJ1-1; TRBD1 aligns across 7 bases. From germline, CDR1 is SGHVS and CDR2 FQNEAQ. This CDR3 is 14 amino acids long. As DNA, the CDR3 is TGTGCCTGCAGCTCAGGGGGTCTGCCCCCGATAGCTTTCTTT. Translated, it gives CACSSGGLPPIAFF.

Relative to its sample, this clonotype is large. The rearrangement links TRBV10-3 to TRBJ2-6, with D perhaps matching TRBD2 (6 bases). Germline loops: CDR1 ENHRY, CDR2 SYGVKD. This CDR3 comprises 16 residues. V dropped 5 bases and J dropped 1 base, with 12 bases sitting between them. This CDR3 reads CAISQEEGSGANVLTF. The CDR3 DNA is TGTGCCATCAGTCAGGAGGAGGGTTCTGGGGCCAACGTCCTGACTTTC.

At least ten counts were recorded for this clonotype. J is TRBJ2-3 and V is TRBV6-5; 8 bases are a match to TRBD2. Unmatched junction bases numbered 1, after V lost 2 bases and J lost 0 bases. This CDR3 contains 15 residues. Germline lookup yields CDR1 MNHEY and CDR2 SVGAGI. The CDR3: CASSYGGGSTDTQYF. CDR3 nucleotide sequence: TGTGCCAGCAGTTACGGCGGGGGGAGCACAGATACGCAGTATTTT.

This clonotype was seen at least ten times. In DNA, the CDR3 is TGTGCCAGCAGCGTTGGGGGCGGACAAGAGACCCAGTACTTC. The encoded protein is CASSVGGGQETQYF. This chain joins TRBV11-3 and TRBJ2-5; TRBD1 is a possible D gene (6 bases). Trimming removed 5 bases at V and 2 bases at J, with 12 bases between. The CDR3 totals 14 residues. The germline CDR1 and CDR2 sequences are SGHNT and YENEEA.

Many counts were recorded for this clonotype. This chain connects TRBV6-4 to TRBJ2-1, with 7 bases identical to TRBD2. CDR3 size: 15 residues. The V gene end was trimmed by 2 bases and the J gene end by 4 bases; junction bases not matched to a gene: 5. Germline CDR1 is MRHNA and CDR2 is SNTAGT. The chain's CDR3 is CASSDGGGVYNEQFF. CDR3 bases: TGTGCCAGCAGTGACGGGGGAGGGGTGTACAATGAGCAGTTCTTC.

This clonotype was detected many times. The CDR3 is CASRAGANVLTF. CDR3 sequence (DNA): TGTGCCAGCAGGGCTGGGGCCAACGTCCTGACTTTC. The chain has TRBV9 and TRBJ2-6; no clear D gene. In germline, CDR1 is SGDLS, CDR2 YYNGEE. Between the trimmed V and J ends, which lost 5 bases and 2 bases, there was a span of 2 bases. The length of the CDR3 is 12 residues.

V gene TRBV9 combines with J gene TRBJ2-1; weak D call: TRBD1 (5 bases). CDR1 and CDR2 from the germline V gene are SGDLS and YYNGEE. V lost 3 bases and J lost 3, with 10 bases in between. The CDR3 has 14 amino acids. The CDR3 bases are TGTGCCAGCAGCGCCGACAGCTTCTACAATGAGCAGTTCTTC. Translated, it gives CASSADSFYNEQFF.

About this clonotype: A read error may account for a junction end that differs from germline. The chain recombines TRBV6-1 with TRBJ2-3, with 7 nucleotides matching TRBD1. This CDR3 has 14 amino acids. Germline lookup yields CDR1 MNHNS and CDR2 SASEGT. The CDR3 loop reads CGSSEAGGADTQYF. The CDR3 DNA sequence: TGTGGCAGCAGTGAAGCAGGGGGTGCAGATACGCAGTATTTT.